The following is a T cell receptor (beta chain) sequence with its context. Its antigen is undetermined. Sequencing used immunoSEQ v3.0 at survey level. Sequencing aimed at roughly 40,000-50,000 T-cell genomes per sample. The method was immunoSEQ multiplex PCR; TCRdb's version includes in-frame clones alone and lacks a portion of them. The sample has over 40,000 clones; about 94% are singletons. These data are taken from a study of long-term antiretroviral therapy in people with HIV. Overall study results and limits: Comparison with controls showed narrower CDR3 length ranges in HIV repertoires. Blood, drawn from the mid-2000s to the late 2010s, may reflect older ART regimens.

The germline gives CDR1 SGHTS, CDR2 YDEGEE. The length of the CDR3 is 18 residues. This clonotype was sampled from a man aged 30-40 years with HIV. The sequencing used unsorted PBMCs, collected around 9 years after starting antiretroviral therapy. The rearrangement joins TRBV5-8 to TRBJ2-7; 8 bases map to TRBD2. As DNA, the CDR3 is TGTGCCAGCAGCTTGACTAGCGGACGATTTACGAGCAAGGCGAGGTTCTCCGTC. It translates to CASSLTSGRFTSKARFSV.